The entry below gives a single T cell receptor beta chain sequence along with its context. A second PCR, run for about 6 to 11 cycles, used a sample-barcoded 5' primer plus a J-beta primer mix. A template-switch adaptor that had 12 random nucleotides put a tag on each cDNA molecule. MiXCR, run by TCRdb on the 5' RACE reads, gives a single entry per CDR3 protein. Of 800,000 or so distinct CDR3 sequences in the sample, roughly 60% were seen once. This entry comes from a study of blood T cells in healthy people across ages. The CDR3 runs to 11 residues. Germline loops: CDR1 MDHEN, CDR2 SYDVKM. Between the trimmed V and J ends, which lost 8 bases and 9 bases, there was a span of 11 bases.

The chain links TRBV28 to TRBJ2-1; the D gene is possibly TRBD1 (7 bases). The TCR was taken from a man aged 25 to 40 in good health. Sequenced material: blood. The CDR3 here is CASQGGTEQFF. DNA of the CDR3: TGTGCCAGCCAGGGGGGCACTGAGCAGTTCTTC.